This T cell receptor (beta chain) derives from a study of human CD8 memory T cell subsets. General observations from the study: Greater diversity was suggested by Chao1 estimates for stem-like memory T cells than for precursor exhausted T cells.

UMI-labeled 5' RACE generated the TCR beta libraries. TCRdb re-called the 5' RACE reads and gives one entry per CDR3 protein, without DNA. Its clone listing holds about 6,200 distinct CDR3 sequences. A word on this clonotype: Antigen unknown.

This TCR was recovered from a human donor in good health. Specimen: CD8+ effector memory T cells (TEM) sorted from PBMCs. Regarding subset: effector memory CD8 T cells, CCR7- CD45RO+ CD95+.

This CDR3 is CASSLALYTDTQYF. This sequence joins TRBV6-6 and TRBJ2-3; TCRdb lists TRBD2, though no DNA is available to test this call. The length of the CDR3 is 14 residues. The V gene's germline CDR1 is MNHNY and CDR2 SVGAGI (reference sequence).